Sequencing of this TCR beta chain was carried out in a study of post-analysis software for immune sequencing data. Study-wide results and limits: Relative to controls, patients with multiple sclerosis showed significantly lower normalized Chao1 diversity.

A note on this clonotype: Its antigen remains unidentified.

The library was made from cDNA and included unique molecular identifiers. Yield was approximately 500,000 cDNA molecules from around 1 to 9.1 million T cells. A single record per CDR3 protein comes from TCRdb applying MiXCR to the PCR reads. Of hundreds of thousands of distinct CDR3 sequences detected, roughly 40% appear once; the ten largest clones hold roughly 1.7%. Sequenced material: blood. The clonotype originates from a girl aged 5-17 years with multiple sclerosis.

Here the CDR3 DNA reads TGCGCCAGCAGCCGGACTAGCGGTCCCAATGAGCAGTTCTTC. It yields the protein CASSRTSGPNEQFF. The rearrangement links TRBV5-1 to TRBJ2-1, with 10 bases fitting TRBD2. CDR1 is SGHRS, CDR2 YFSETQ, per germline. The CDR3 has 14 residues. J was trimmed by 6 bases and V by 4 bases; bases with no gene match: 4.